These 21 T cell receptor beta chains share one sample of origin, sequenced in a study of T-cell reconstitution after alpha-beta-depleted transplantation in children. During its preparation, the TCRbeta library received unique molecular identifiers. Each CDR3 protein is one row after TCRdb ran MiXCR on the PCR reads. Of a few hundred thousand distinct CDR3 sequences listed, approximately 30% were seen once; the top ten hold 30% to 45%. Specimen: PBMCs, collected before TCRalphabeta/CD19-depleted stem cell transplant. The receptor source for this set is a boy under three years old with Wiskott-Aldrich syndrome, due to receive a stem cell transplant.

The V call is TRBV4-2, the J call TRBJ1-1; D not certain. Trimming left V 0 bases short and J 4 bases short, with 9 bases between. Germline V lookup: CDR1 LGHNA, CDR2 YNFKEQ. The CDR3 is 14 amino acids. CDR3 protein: CASSQEEVITEAFF. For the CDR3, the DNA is TGTGCCAGCAGCCAAGAGGAGGTTATCACTGAAGCTTTCTTT.

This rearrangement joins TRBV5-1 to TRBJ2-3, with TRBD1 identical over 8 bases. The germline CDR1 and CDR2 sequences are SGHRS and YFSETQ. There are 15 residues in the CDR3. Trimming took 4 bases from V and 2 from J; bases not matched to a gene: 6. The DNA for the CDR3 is TGCGCCAGCAGCCTGGACAGGGCAACCACAGATACGCAGTATTTT. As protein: CASSLDRATTDTQYF.

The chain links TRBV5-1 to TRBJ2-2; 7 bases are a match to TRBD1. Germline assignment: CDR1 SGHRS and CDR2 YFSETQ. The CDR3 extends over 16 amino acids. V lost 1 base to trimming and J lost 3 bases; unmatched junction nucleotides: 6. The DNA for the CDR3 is TGCGCCAGCAGCTTGTGGGTAACAGGGGACACCGGGGAGCTGTTTTTT. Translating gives CASSLWVTGDTGELFF.

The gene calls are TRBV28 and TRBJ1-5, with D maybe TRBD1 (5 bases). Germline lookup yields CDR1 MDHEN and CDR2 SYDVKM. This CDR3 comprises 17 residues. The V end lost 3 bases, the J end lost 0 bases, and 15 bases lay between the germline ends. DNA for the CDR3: TGTGCCAGCAGTTTCTCCCAGGGATTTGATAGCAATCAGCCCCAGCATTTT. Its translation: CASSFSQGFDSNQPQHF.

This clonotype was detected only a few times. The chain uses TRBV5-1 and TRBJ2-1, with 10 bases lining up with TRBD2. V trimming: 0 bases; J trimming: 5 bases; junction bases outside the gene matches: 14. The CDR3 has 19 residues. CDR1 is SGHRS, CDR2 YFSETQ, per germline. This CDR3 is CASSLENKKAGGTNNEQFF. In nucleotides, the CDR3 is TGCGCCAGCAGCTTGGAAAATAAAAAAGCGGGAGGGACGAACAATGAGCAGTTCTTC.

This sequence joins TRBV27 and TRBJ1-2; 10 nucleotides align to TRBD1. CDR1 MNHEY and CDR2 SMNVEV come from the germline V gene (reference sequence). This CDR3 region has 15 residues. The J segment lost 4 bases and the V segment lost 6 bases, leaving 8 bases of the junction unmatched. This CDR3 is CASRNRDRGFYGYTF. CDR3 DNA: TGTGCCAGCAGAAACCGGGACAGGGGCTTCTATGGCTACACCTTC.

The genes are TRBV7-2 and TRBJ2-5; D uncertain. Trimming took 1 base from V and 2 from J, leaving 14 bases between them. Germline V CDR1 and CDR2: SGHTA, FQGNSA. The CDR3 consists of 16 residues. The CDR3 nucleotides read TGTGCCAGCAGCTTAGTGTCGGGCTGGAAGCAAGAGACCCAGTACTTC. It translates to CASSLVSGWKQETQYF.

This chain's CDR3 is CSVGGQGARGYTF. The DNA of the CDR3 is TGCAGCGTTGGGGGACAGGGGGCCCGTGGCTACACCTTC. The chain is built from TRBV29-1 and TRBJ1-2, with 12 bases lining up with TRBD1. V shed 4 bases and J 7 bases; nucleotides not matched to a gene: 4. Germline V lookup: CDR1 SQVTM, CDR2 ANQGSEA. This CDR3 spans 13 amino acids.

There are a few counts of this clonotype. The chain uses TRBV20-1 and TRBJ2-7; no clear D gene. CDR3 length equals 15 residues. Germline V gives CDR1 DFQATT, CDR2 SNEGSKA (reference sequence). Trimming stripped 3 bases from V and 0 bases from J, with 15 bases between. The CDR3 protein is CSASGATSISYEQYF. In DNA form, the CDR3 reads TGCAGTGCTAGTGGTGCCACCTCAATCTCCTACGAGCAGTACTTC.

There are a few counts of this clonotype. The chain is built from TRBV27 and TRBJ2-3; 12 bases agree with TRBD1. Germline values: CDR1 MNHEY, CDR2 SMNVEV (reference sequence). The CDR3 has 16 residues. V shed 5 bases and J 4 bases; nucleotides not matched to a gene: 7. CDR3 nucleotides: TGTGCCAGCAGTCTCCGGGACAGGGGGCAGGCAGATACGCAGTATTTT. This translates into CASSLRDRGQADTQYF.

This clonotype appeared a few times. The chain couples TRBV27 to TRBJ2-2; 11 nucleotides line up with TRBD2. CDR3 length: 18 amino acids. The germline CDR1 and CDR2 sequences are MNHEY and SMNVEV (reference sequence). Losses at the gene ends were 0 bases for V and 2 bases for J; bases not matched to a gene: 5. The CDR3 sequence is CASSLSVRLAGNTGELFF. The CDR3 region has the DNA TGTGCCAGCAGTTTATCGGTTAGACTAGCGGGAAACACCGGGGAGCTGTTTTTT.

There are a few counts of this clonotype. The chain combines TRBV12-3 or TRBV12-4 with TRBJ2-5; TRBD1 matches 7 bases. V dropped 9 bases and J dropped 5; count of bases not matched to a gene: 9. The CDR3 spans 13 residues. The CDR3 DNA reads TGTGCCAGTCGACGACAACAGGGGGAGACCCAGTACTTC. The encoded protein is CASRRQQGETQYF.

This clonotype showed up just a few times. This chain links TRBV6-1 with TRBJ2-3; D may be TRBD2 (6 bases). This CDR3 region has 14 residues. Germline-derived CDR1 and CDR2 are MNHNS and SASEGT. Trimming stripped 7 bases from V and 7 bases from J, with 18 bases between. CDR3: CASTEGGGPHTQYF. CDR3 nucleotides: TGTGCCAGCACGGAGGGCGGAGGGCCGCATACGCAGTATTTT.

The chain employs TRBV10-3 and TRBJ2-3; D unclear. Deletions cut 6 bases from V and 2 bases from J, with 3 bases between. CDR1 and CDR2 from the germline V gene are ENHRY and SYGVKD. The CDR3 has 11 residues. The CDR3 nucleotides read TGTGCCATCAGGCACACAGATACGCAGTATTTT. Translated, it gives CAIRHTDTQYF.

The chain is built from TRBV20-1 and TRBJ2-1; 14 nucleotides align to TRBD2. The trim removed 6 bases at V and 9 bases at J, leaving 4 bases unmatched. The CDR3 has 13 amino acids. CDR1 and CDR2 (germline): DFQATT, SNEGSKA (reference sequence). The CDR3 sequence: CSAPGLAGAEQFF. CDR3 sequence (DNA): TGCAGTGCCCCGGGACTAGCGGGAGCTGAGCAGTTCTTC.

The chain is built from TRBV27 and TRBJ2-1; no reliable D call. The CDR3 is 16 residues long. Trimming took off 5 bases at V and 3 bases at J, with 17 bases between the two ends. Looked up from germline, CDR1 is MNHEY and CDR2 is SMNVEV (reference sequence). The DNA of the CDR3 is TGTGCCAGCAGTGTTGAAATTAGTCGGGTCTACAATGAGCAGTTCTTC. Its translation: CASSVEISRVYNEQFF.

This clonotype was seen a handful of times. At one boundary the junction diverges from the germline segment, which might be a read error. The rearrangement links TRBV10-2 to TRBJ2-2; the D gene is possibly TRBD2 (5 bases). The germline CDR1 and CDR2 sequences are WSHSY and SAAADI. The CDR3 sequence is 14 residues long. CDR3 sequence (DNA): TGCGCCAGCACTGAGGGCCTTTTAACCGGGGAGCTGTTTTTT. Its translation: CASTEGLLTGELFF.

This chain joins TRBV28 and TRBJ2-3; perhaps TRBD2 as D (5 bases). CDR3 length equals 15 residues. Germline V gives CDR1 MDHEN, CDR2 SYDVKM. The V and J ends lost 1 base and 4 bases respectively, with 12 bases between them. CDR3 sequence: CASSLFGRVADTQYF. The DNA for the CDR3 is TGTGCCAGCAGTTTATTTGGGAGAGTCGCAGATACGCAGTATTTT.

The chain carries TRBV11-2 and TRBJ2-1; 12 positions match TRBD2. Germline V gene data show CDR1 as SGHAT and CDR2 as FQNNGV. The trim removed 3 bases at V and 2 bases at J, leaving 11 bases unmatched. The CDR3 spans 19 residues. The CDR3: CASSLEELAGGRAYNEQFF. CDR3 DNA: TGTGCCAGCAGCTTGGAAGAACTAGCGGGAGGCAGAGCCTACAATGAGCAGTTCTTC.

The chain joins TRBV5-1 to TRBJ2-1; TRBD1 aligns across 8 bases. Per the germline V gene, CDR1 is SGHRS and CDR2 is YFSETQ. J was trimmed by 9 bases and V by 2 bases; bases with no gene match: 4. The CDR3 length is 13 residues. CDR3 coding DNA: TGCGCCAGCAGCTTCGGACAGGGCAGTGAGCAGTTCTTC. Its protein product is CASSFGQGSEQFF.

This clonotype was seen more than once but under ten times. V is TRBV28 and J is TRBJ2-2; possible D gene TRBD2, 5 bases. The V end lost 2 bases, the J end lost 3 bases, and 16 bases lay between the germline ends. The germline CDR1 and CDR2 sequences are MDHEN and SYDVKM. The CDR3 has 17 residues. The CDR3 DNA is TGTGCCAGCAGTTTAAGCATCGGCGGGTCTTACACCGGGGAGCTGTTTTTT. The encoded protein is CASSLSIGGSYTGELFF.